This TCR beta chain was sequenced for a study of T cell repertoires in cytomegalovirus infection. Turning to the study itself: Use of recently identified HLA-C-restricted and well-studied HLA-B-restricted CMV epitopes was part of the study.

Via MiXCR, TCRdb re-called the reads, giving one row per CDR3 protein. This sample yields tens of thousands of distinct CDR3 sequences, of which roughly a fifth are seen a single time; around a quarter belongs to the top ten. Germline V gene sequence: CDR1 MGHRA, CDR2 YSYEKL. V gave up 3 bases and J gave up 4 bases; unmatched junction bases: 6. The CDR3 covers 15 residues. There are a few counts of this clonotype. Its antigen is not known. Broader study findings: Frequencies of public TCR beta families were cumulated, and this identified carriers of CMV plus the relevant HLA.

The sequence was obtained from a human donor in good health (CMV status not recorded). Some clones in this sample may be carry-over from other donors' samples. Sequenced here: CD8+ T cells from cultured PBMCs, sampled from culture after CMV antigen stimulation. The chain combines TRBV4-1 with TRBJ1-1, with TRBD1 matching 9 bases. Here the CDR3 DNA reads TGCGCCAGCAGCCAGGACGGACAGGGGATCACTGAAGCTTTCTTT. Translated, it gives CASSQDGQGITEAFF.